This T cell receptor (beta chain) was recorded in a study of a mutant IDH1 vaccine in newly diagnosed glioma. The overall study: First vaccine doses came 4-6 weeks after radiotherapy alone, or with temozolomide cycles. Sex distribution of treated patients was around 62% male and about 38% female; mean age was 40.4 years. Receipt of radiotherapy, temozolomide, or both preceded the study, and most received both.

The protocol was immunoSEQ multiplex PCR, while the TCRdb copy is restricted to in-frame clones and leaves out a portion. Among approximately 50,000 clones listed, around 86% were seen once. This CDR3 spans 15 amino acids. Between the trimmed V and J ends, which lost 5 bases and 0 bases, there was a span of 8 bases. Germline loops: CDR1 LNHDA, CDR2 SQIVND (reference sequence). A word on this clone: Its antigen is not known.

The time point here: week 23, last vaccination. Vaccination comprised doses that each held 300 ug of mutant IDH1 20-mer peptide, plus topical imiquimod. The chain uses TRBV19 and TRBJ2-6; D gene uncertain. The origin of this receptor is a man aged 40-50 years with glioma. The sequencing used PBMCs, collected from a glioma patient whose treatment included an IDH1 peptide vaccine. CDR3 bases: TGTGCCAGTAGTGAACCGAGCTCTGGGGCCAACGTCCTGACTTTC. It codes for CASSEPSSGANVLTF.